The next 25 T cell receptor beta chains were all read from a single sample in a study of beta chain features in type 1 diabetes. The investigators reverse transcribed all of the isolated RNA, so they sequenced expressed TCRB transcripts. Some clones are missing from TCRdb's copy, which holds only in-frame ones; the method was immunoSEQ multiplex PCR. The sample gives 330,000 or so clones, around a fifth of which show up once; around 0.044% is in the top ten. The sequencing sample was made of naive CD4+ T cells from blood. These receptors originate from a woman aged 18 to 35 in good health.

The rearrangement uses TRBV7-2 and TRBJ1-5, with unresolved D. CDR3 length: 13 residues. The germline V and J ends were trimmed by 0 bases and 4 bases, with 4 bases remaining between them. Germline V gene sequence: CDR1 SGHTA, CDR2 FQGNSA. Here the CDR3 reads CASSLARNQPQHF. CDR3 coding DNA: TGTGCCAGCAGCTTAGCCCGTAATCAGCCCCAGCATTTT.

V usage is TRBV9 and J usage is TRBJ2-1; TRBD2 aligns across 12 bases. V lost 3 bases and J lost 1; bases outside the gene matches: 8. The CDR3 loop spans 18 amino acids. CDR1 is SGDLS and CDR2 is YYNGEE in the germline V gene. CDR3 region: CASSDRPTSGRSYNEQFF. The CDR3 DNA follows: TGTGCCAGCAGCGATCGACCGACTAGCGGGAGATCCTACAATGAGCAGTTCTTC.

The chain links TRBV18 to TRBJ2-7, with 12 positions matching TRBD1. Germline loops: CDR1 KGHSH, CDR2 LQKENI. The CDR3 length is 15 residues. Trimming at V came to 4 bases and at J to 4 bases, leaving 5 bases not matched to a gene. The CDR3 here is CASSHGTGGLYEQYF. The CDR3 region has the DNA TGTGCCAGCTCACATGGGACAGGGGGCTTGTACGAGCAGTACTTC.

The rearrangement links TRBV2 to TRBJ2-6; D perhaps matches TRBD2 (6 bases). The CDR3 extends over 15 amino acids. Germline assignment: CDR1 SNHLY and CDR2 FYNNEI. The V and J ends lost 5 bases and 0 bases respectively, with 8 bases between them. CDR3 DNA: TGTGCCAGCAGTCGGGACTTCTCTGGGGCCAACGTCCTGACTTTC. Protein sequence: CASSRDFSGANVLTF.

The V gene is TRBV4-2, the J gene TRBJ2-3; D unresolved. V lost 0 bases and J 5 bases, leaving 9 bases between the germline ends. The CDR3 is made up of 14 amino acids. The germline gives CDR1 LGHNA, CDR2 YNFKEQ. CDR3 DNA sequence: TGTGCCAGCAGCCAAGATCGGTTTCGAGATACGCAGTATTTT. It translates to CASSQDRFRDTQYF.

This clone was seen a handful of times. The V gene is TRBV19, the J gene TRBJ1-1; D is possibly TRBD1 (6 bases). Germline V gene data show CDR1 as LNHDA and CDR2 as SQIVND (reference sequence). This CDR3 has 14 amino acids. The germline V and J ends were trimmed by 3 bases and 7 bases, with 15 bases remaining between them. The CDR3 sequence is CASSIPTGLGEAFF. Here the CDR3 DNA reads TGTGCCAGTAGTATCCCTACAGGGTTGGGTGAAGCTTTCTTT.

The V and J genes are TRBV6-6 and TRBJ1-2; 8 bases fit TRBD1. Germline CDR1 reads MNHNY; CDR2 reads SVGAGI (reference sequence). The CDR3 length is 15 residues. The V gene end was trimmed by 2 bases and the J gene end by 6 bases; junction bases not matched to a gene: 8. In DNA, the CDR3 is TGTGCCAGCAGTTACGGTGACAGGGGAGGGCATGGCTACACCTTC. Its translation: CASSYGDRGGHGYTF.

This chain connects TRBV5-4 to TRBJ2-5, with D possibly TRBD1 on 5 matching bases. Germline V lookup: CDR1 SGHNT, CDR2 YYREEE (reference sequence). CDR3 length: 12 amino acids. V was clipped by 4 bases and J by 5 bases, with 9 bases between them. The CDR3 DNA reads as TGTGCCAGCAGCGGGGCGTCGGAGACCCAGTACTTC. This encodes CASSGASETQYF.

Here the CDR3 DNA reads TGTGCCAGCAGCTTGACCCGCGGGACAGGTGAAGGTGTTCGGGGGCAGTACTTC. It is translated as CASSLTRGTGEGVRGQYF. V usage is TRBV7-8 and J usage is TRBJ2-7, with 8 bases aligning to TRBD1. The germline V gene has CDR1 SGHVS and CDR2 FQNEAQ. V was pared by 3 bases and J by 9 bases, with 22 bases of the junction left unmatched. The CDR3 contains 18 residues.

CDR3 amino acids: CAWSRGGPYYEQYF. CDR3 bases: TGTGCCTGGAGTAGGGGGGGACCCTACTACGAGCAGTACTTC. V gene TRBV30 combines with J gene TRBJ2-7; TRBD2 might be the D (7 bases). V lost 2 bases to trimming and J lost 3 bases, with 14 bases between them. Per germline, CDR1 GTSNPN and CDR2 SVGIG (reference sequence). The CDR3 contains 14 residues.

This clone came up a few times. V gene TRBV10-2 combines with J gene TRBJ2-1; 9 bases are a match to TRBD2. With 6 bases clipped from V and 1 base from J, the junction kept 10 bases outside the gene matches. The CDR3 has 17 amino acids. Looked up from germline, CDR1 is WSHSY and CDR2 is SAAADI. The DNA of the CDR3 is TGCGCCAGCAGCGACCTTCCCCTAGCGGGATCCTACAATGAGCAGTTCTTC. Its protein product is CASSDLPLAGSYNEQFF.

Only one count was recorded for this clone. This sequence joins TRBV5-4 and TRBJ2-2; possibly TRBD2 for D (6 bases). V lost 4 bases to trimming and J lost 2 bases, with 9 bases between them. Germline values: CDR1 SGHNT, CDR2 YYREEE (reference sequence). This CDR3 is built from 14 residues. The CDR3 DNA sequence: TGTGCCAGCAGCATCGGACTAAACACCGGGGAGCTGTTTTTT. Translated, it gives CASSIGLNTGELFF.

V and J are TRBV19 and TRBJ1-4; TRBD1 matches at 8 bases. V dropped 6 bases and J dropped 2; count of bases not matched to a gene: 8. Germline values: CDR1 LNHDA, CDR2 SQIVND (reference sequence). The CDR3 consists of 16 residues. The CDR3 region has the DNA TGTGCCAGTAGGACCGGGACAGGAGGGACTAATGAAAAACTGTTTTTT. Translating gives CASRTGTGGTNEKLFF. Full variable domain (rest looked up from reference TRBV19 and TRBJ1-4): DGGITQSPKYLFRKEGQNVTLSCEQNLNHDAMYWYRQDPGQGLRLIYYSQIVNDFQKGDIAEGYSVSREKKESFPLTVTSAQKNPTAFYLCASRTGTGGTNEKLFFGSGTQLSVL.

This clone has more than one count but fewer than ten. Here the CDR3 DNA reads TGTGCCAGCAGCGTTTTACAGGGCTACAATGAGCAGTTCTTC. It is translated as CASSVLQGYNEQFF. The V call is TRBV9, the J call TRBJ2-1; tentatively, D is TRBD1 (6 bases). The germline V gene encodes CDR1 SGDLS and CDR2 YYNGEE. The V end lost 2 bases, the J end lost 3 bases, and 9 bases lay between the germline ends. The CDR3 has 14 residues.

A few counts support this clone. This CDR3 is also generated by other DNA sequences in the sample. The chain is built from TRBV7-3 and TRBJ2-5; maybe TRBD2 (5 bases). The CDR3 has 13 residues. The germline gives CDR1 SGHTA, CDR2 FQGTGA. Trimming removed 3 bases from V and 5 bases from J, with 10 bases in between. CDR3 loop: CASSLGSGETQYF. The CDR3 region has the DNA TGTGCCAGCAGCTTGGGATCGGGGGAGACCCAGTACTTC. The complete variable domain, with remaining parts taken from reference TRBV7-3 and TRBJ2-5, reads GAGVSQTPSNKVTEKGKYVELRCDPISGHTALYWYRQSLGQGPEFLIYFQGTGAADDSGLPNDRFFAVRPEGSVSTLKIQRTERGDSAVYLCASSLGSGETQYFGPGTRLLVL.

In DNA, the CDR3 is TGTGCCAGCAGCTTAGGAGGGACAGGGTCGGGACAGCCCCAGCATTTT. Protein sequence: CASSLGGTGSGQPQHF. J is TRBJ1-5 and V is TRBV7-2, with TRBD1 identical over 9 bases. The CDR3 covers 16 residues. Per germline, CDR1 SGHTA and CDR2 FQGNSA. Trimming at V came to 1 base and at J to 7 bases, leaving 8 bases not matched to a gene.

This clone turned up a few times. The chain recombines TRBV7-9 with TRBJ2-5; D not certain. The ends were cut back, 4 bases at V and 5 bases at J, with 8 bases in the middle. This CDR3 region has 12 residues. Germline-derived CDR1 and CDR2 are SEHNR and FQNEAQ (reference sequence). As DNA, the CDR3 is TGTGCCAGCAGCTCCGTTTTGGAGACCCAGTACTTC. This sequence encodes CASSSVLETQYF.

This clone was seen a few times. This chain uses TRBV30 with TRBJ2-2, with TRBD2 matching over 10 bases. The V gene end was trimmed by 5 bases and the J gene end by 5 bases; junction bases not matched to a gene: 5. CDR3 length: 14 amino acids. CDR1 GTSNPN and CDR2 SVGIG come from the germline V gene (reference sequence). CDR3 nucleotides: TGTGCCTGGCGTGGACTAGCGGAAACCGGGGAGCTGTTTTTT. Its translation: CAWRGLAETGELFF.

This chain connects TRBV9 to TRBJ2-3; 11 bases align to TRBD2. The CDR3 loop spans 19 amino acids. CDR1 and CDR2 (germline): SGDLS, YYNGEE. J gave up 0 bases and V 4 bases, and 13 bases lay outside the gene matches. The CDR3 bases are TGTGCCAGCAGCACCTCCTCTAGCGGGGGGCCCCGCAGCACAGATACGCAGTATTTT. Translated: CASSTSSSGGPRSTDTQYF.

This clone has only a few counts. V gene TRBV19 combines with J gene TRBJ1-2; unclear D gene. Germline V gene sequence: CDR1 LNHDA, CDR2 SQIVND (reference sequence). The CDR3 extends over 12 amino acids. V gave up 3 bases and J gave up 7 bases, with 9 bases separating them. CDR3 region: CASSIGGAGYTF. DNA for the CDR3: TGTGCCAGTAGTATTGGAGGAGCTGGCTACACCTTC.

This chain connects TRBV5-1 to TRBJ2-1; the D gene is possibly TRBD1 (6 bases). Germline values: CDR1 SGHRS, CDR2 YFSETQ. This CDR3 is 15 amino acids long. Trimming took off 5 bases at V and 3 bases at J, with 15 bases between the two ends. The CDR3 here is CASRRSGDVYNEQFF. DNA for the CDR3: TGCGCCAGCAGACGGTCAGGGGACGTCTACAATGAGCAGTTCTTC.

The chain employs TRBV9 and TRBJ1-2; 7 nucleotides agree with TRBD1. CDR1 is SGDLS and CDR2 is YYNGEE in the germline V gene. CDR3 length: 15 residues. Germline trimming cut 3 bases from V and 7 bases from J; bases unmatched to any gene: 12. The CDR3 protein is CASSGATGSRSGYTF. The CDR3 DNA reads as TGTGCCAGCAGCGGGGCGACAGGGAGTAGGTCTGGCTACACCTTC.

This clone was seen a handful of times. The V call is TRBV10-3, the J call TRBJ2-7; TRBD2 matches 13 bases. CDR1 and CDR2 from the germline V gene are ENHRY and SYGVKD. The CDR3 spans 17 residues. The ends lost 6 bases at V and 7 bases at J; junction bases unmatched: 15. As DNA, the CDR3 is TGTGCCATCAGCGCGGAGACTAGCGGGAGGCCCTCGGGGGAGCAGTACTTC. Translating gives CAISAETSGRPSGEQYF.

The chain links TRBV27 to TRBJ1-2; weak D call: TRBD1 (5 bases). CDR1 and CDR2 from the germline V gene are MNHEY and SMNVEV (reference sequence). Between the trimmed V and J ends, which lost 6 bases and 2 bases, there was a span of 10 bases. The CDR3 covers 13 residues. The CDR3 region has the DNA TGTGCCAGCAGGCGCCCAGGGAACTATGGCTACACCTTC. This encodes CASRRPGNYGYTF.

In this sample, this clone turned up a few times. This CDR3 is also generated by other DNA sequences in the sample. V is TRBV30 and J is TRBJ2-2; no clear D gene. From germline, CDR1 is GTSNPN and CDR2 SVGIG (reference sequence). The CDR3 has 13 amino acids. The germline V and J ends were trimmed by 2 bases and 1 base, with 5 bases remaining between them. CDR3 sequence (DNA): TGTGCCTGGAGTTCGGGGAACACCGGGGAGCTGTTTTTT. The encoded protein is CAWSSGNTGELFF.